These 16 T cell receptor beta chains originate from one sample sequenced in a study of T cell clonotyping in hematopoietic cell transplantation. Generated by immunoSEQ multiplex PCR, the TCRdb table keeps only in-frame clones and is missing some. The table includes fewer than 80,000 clones, about 94% detected once. The source material was peripheral blood mononuclear cells. These receptors came from a man aged 45-60 years in good health. Some clones in this sample may be carry-over from other donors' samples.

The chain is built from TRBV9 and TRBJ1-2, with TRBD1 as a possible D gene (5 bases). The CDR3 has 14 amino acids. V was trimmed by 0 bases and J by 8 bases, leaving 14 bases between them. Germline V gene data show CDR1 as SGDLS and CDR2 as YYNGEE. Here the CDR3 DNA reads TGTGCCAGCAGCGTAGTCTCTGGGGGTCGGGGCTACACCTTC. The encoded protein is CASSVVSGGRGYTF.

This chain connects TRBV5-1 to TRBJ1-2, with D perhaps matching TRBD1 (6 bases). The CDR3 has 15 amino acids. Germline V gives CDR1 SGHRS, CDR2 YFSETQ. Trimming stripped 4 bases from V and 4 bases from J, with 17 bases between. The CDR3 loop is CASSPAWDTSYGYTF. In nucleotides, the CDR3 is TGCGCCAGCAGCCCGGCGTGGGACACTAGCTATGGCTACACCTTC.

This clone appeared a single time. The gene calls are TRBV12-2 and TRBJ2-7; the table's TRBD2 call for D was not verified on the DNA. TRBV12-2 is termed a pseudogene. This CDR3 is built from 13 residues. The CDR3 sequence: CASRLVPYYEQYF. The CDR3 region has the DNA TGTGCAAGTCGCTTAGTCCCCTACTACGAGCAGTACTTC.

The chain uses TRBV6-5 and TRBJ2-3; no clear D gene. The CDR3 extends over 12 amino acids. Trimming cost V 2 bases and J 1 base, with 1 base left between them. Germline lookup yields CDR1 MNHEY and CDR2 SVGAGI. The CDR3 sequence: CASSYGTDTQYF. In DNA form, the CDR3 reads TGTGCCAGCAGTTACGGCACAGATACGCAGTATTTT.

V is TRBV10-3 and J is TRBJ2-5, with D perhaps matching TRBD2 (6 bases). The CDR3 is made up of 13 amino acids. Trimming stripped 9 bases from V and 1 base from J, with 12 bases between. Germline V gene data show CDR1 as ENHRY and CDR2 as SYGVKD. This CDR3 reads CAIAAGSQETQYF. The DNA of the CDR3 is TGTGCCATAGCAGCGGGTTCCCAAGAGACCCAGTACTTC.

V gene TRBV5-4 combines with J gene TRBJ1-2, with D possibly matching TRBD1 (5 bases). The CDR3 loop spans 15 amino acids. The V end lost 0 bases, the J end lost 6 bases, and 15 bases lay between the germline ends. The germline V gene has CDR1 SGHNT and CDR2 YYREEE (reference sequence). The CDR3 loop reads CASSLVQGELHGYTF. CDR3 coding DNA: TGTGCCAGCAGCTTGGTTCAGGGAGAGTTGCATGGCTACACCTTC.

The rearrangement uses TRBV6-5 and TRBJ2-7, with 7 bases matching TRBD2. Germline V CDR1 and CDR2: MNHEY, SVGAGI. V shed 5 bases and J 1 base; nucleotides not matched to a gene: 2. This CDR3 is 13 amino acids long. CDR3 sequence: CASSGGGSYEQYF. The CDR3 nucleotides read TGTGCCAGCAGTGGCGGGGGTTCCTACGAGCAGTACTTC.

This chain joins TRBV28 and TRBJ1-2, with D perhaps matching TRBD1 (5 bases). The CDR3 runs to 13 residues. Germline V gives CDR1 MDHEN, CDR2 SYDVKM. V gave up 4 bases and J gave up 8 bases, with 14 bases separating them. In nucleotides, the CDR3 is TGTGCCAGCAGTTCCGGGACTATACGGGGCTACACCTTC. It yields the protein CASSSGTIRGYTF.

The chain has TRBV4-1 and TRBJ2-7; 8 bases align to TRBD1. Per the germline V gene, CDR1 is MGHRA and CDR2 is YSYEKL. Trimming removed 1 base from V and 3 bases from J; junction bases left unmatched: 5. The CDR3 runs to 15 residues. The DNA for the CDR3 is TGCGCCAGCAGCCAAGTCACAGGGGGTCTCTACGAGCAGTACTTC. Protein: CASSQVTGGLYEQYF.

V is TRBV7-9 and J is TRBJ2-1, with D hard to call. Germline loops: CDR1 SEHNR, CDR2 FQNEAQ (reference sequence). Trimming left V 0 bases short and J 8 bases short, with 14 bases between. The CDR3 covers 15 residues. In DNA, the CDR3 is TGTGCCAGCAGCTTAGCAGGGAACCTGGGCGATGAGCAGTTCTTC. As protein: CASSLAGNLGDEQFF.

The chain employs TRBV5-1 and TRBJ2-7; possible D gene TRBD1, 5 bases. Germline CDR1 and CDR2: SGHRS and YFSETQ. This CDR3 comprises 15 residues. V was shortened by 0 bases and J by 2 bases, with 12 bases between the two germline ends. CDR3 DNA: TGCGCCAGCAGCTTGGGGCCAGGGAAAACCTACGAGCAGTACTTC. It yields the protein CASSLGPGKTYEQYF.

V usage is TRBV10-2 and J usage is TRBJ1-1, with 8 bases identical to TRBD1. CDR1 is WSHSY, CDR2 SAAADI, per germline. The J segment lost 4 bases and the V segment lost 2 bases, leaving 3 bases of the junction unmatched. The CDR3 loop spans 14 amino acids. The CDR3 spells CASSEGQGATEAFF. Written as DNA, the CDR3 is TGCGCCAGCAGTGAGGGACAGGGAGCCACTGAAGCTTTCTTT.

The chain couples TRBV9 to TRBJ2-2; perhaps TRBD2 as D (6 bases). The V end was cut by 0 bases, the J end by 4 bases, with 10 bases between. The CDR3 has 15 residues. The germline gives CDR1 SGDLS, CDR2 YYNGEE. CDR3 in DNA: TGTGCCAGCAGCGTAGCTTGGGGGGTCACCGGGGAGCTGTTTTTT. Translating it yields CASSVAWGVTGELFF.

The V and J genes are TRBV7-8 and TRBJ2-7; D is undetermined. CDR1 and CDR2 from the germline V gene are SGHVS and FQNEAQ. V was trimmed by 3 bases and J by 2 bases, leaving 8 bases between them. The CDR3 sequence is 13 residues long. The CDR3 coding sequence is TGTGCCAGCAGCTTGGGCAGCACCTACGAGCAGTACTTC. Its translation is CASSLGSTYEQYF.

The chain links TRBV27 to TRBJ2-7; no clear D. The CDR3 has 13 amino acids. Between the trimmed V and J ends, which lost 2 bases and 5 bases, there was a span of 10 bases. CDR1 and CDR2 (germline): MNHEY, SMNVEV (reference sequence). The chain's CDR3 is CASSLTSIHEQYF. The CDR3, as DNA: TGTGCCAGCAGTTTAACATCCATCCACGAGCAGTACTTC.

The V and J genes are TRBV9 and TRBJ1-2, with D perhaps matching TRBD1 (5 bases). CDR3 length: 14 residues. Germline V lookup: CDR1 SGDLS, CDR2 YYNGEE. Deletions cut 4 bases from V and 4 bases from J, with 14 bases between. In DNA, the CDR3 is TGTGCCAGCAGCCCTAGTGGGGCCTCCTATGGCTACACCTTC. This sequence encodes CASSPSGASYGYTF. The whole variable domain, filled in from reference TRBV9 and TRBJ1-2, reads DSGVTQTPKHLITATGQRVTLRCSPRSGDLSVYWYQQSLDQGLQFLIQYYNGEERAKGNILERFSAQQFPDLHSELNLSSLELGDSALYFCASSPSGASYGYTFGSGTRLTVV.